Listed here are 6 T cell receptor beta chains from one sample, sequenced in a study of cytomegalovirus exposure and HLA in healthy donors. The PCR employed 60 Vbeta primers together with 13 Jbeta primers. TCRdb's copy holds only in-frame clones and misses some; the assay was immunoSEQ multiplex PCR. Counted here are 150,000 or so clones, around 80% occurring once; the ten biggest clones make up just over 4.5%. The specimen was PBMCs. All receptors derive from a woman aged 50 to 65 in good health and CMV-seropositive.

The chain joins TRBV5-1 to TRBJ2-3; 7 bases align to TRBD1. The germline gives CDR1 SGHRS, CDR2 YFSETQ. The CDR3 runs to 15 residues. The V segment lost 0 bases and the J segment 5 bases; nucleotides outside the gene matches: 6. The CDR3, as DNA: TGCGCCAGCAGCTTGGTTACAGGGGTGAGAGATACGCAGTATTTT. Its protein product is CASSLVTGVRDTQYF.

The chain recombines TRBV2 with TRBJ1-4; the D is unclear. Per germline, CDR1 SNHLY and CDR2 FYNNEI. The CDR3 sequence is 15 residues long. V lost 6 bases, J lost 3 bases, and 14 bases lay in between. CDR3 bases: TGTGCCAGCAGGGCCCGTACCCTGGCTAATGAAAAACTGTTTTTT. It is translated as CASRARTLANEKLFF. Complete variable domain (other parts from reference TRBV2 and TRBJ1-4): EPEVTQTPSHQVTQMGQEVILRCVPISNHLYFYWYRQILGQKVEFLVSFYNNEISEKSEIFDDQFSVERPDGSNFTLKIRSTKLEDSAMYFCASRARTLANEKLFFGSGTQLSVL.

The rearrangement uses TRBV15 and TRBJ2-4, with 10 positions matching TRBD1. Germline-derived CDR1 and CDR2 are LNHNV and YYDKDF (reference sequence). The CDR3 has 19 amino acids. The junction had 12 bases not matched to a gene; V was cut back by 3 bases and J by 1 base. The CDR3 nucleotides are TGTGCCACCAGCAGGACCGGGACAGGGGTTAGGTGGGCCAAAAACATTCAGTACTTC. It codes for CATSRTGTGVRWAKNIQYF.

The rearrangement links TRBV9 to TRBJ2-5; 9 bases are shared with TRBD1. The J call is uncertain, as TRBJ2-7 better fits the DNA end. The germline CDR1 and CDR2 sequences are SGDLS and YYNGEE. This CDR3 has 14 amino acids. DNA of the CDR3: TGTGCCAGCAGCGCGGGACAGGGAATGCGCGAGCAGTACTTC. Amino acids: CASSAGQGMREQYF.

Note on this clone: One end of the junction fails to match germline, which may point to a read error. The V and J genes are TRBV27 and TRBJ2-7, with 7 bases fitting TRBD2. The CDR3 is 15 amino acids. The germline V gene has CDR1 MNHEY and CDR2 SMNVEV (reference sequence). The CDR3 loop is CASSSPGRGPYGQYF. The CDR3 DNA follows: TGTGCCAGCAGTTCCCCTGGGAGGGGACCCTACGGGCAGTACTTC.

V and J are TRBV2 and TRBJ1-1; D not certain. Germline V lookup: CDR1 SNHLY, CDR2 FYNNEI. Trimming stripped 6 bases from V and 6 bases from J, with 17 bases between. There are 14 residues in the CDR3. The CDR3 here is CASRYGEGNAEAFF. CDR3 nucleotide sequence: TGTGCCAGCAGGTACGGGGAGGGTAACGCTGAAGCTTTCTTT.